This TCR beta chain was recorded in a study of cytomegalovirus exposure and HLA in healthy donors (dated by TCRdb to about 2017). In terms of the full investigation: An earlier analysis of 587 of the donors reported more than 250 Gb of sequence data and 117 million unique TCR beta sequences from 190 million or so T cells. About 300 gigabases of sequencing data and approximately 85 million unique TCR sequences were included in an early release covering 550 to 650 HLA-typed donors. Of the 300 to 450 genotyped donors, 81% were placed in the genetic ancestry cluster associated with self-reported Caucasian donors. The study aimed to test whether cataloging public T cell receptors could reveal signatures of past pathogen exposure. The study profiled the T cell repertoires of about 720 subjects by immunosequencing and related them to cytomegalovirus serostatus. A separate validation cohort of 100 to 150 different subjects was used in addition to the approximately 700-subject first cohort. To predict cytomegalovirus infection status, the study brought together high-throughput TCR immunosequencing, statistical association of individual TCRs with disease status, and machine learning. A later analysis re-analyzed previously published TCR beta repertoires from 666 donors and added high-resolution HLA genotyping to study TCR occurrence patterns. Rather than using new phenotypic data, the later analysis identified candidate immune exposures from TCR beta sequences and from how often those sequences occurred across donors. To decide whether each TCR beta V gene segment behaved as functional or pseudogenic, an earlier analysis of some 580 of the donors relied on high-throughput TCR beta sequencing. Donor age, sex, ethnicity and CMV serostatus were compiled together with the repertoire data. In a later genetic analysis, genome-wide SNP genotypes for 398 of the 666 donors were used, and that subset was treated as a discovery cohort. All discovery cohort repertoires had been generated on a single sequencing platform. Class I and class II HLA loci were covered by the typing at four-digit resolution. The number of donors typed differed by locus, with 629-630 for A, B, C, DRB1 and DQB1, roughly 520 for DQA1, 600 to 610 for DPA1, and approximately 470 for DPB1. Several DR-DQ haplotypes were handled as single units for association and clustering because linkage in the cohort was strong. On average, roughly 250,000 unique TCR beta nucleotide sequences were sequenced per donor among roughly 430 genotyped donors of the cohort, with roughly 18% of those sequences being non-productive.

The germline V gene supplies CDR1 SGHTA and CDR2 FQGNSA. V loses 5 bases of germline sequence and J loses 3 bases, and the interval between the two ends is 23 bases. The CDR3 numbers 17 residues from cysteine through phenylalanine. Left in the record is the CDR3 DNA by itself, 51 bases read in frame from the first base. Here is what the overall study found, with its caveats: For the cohort, immune exposure information was limited to CMV serostatus. Compared with the roughly 710-donor mean, donors in an Asian-associated ancestry cluster had fewer N-insertions in productive TCRs, according to a later genetic analysis. At a false discovery rate of 0.05, a later analysis linked some 17,000 TCR beta sequences to specific HLA alleles. Some IMGT-functional V segments, including TRBV6-2 and TRBV6-3, could not be distinguished by the 87-base-pair reads and were therefore excluded. A further reported finding was that TCR beta sequences accurately predicted the HLA-A and HLA-B alleles for most subjects in the first cohort. According to a later analysis, most CMV-associated TCR beta chains appeared to be HLA-restricted, and the HLA associations seemed to be driven largely by CMV exposure. When HLA alleles, especially DR and DQ, strongly co-occurred, TCR associations were difficult to assign to individual alleles. Correlated functional status among segregating V segments might be attributable to linkage disequilibrium, but an unknown experimental factor could not be ruled out. In an earlier analysis of about 550 of the donors, most TCR beta V segments were observed in productive rearrangements about 87% or about 30% of the time, broadly matching IMGT annotations. The presence/absence analyses assumed that sequencing depth was roughly uniform across donors, and that assumption may not be true. A cluster of highly shared sequence variants was judged likely to be a technical artifact of the sequencing pipeline. It was suggested by the authors that the approach could potentially be generalized to other disease states and immunological phenotypes. The earlier analysis of fewer than 750 of the donors excluded approximately 15 rarely observed V segments, including chromosome 9 orphons, because counts were too low. Because HLA typing was unavailable for some donors at each locus, only the typed subset was used in association tests. In vitro tests confirmed that a few of the cytomegalovirus-associated TCR beta chains recognize cytomegalovirus antigens. In a later genetic analysis, a missense DCLRE1C variant was associated with V-gene and J-gene trimming of TCR beta chains, and the association was replicated in an independent cohort. The classifier was reported to diagnose cytomegalovirus status with high specificity and sensitivity in both the original cohort and the validation cohort. While some public TCRs were present in many individuals, most TCR sequences turned up only very rarely across donors. In a later analysis, HLA-associated TCR beta chains were found to be more clonally expanded and to have lower generation probabilities than equally common non-associated chains. In the study, 150 to 200 TCR beta chains were listed as associated with cytomegalovirus. Only TCR beta chains were sequenced in this cohort, and the absence of alpha or paired-chain data limited detectable features. According to a later analysis, TCR association rates differed among HLA loci, with DRB1 alleles showing the most associated TCRs and HLA-C alleles showing the fewest. Several of the top co-occurrence clusters appeared to be linked to parvovirus B19, influenza, CMV and Epstein-Barr virus, according to a later analysis.

Details on this clone: Its antigen remains unidentified. Base qualities were left out, and no much larger clone turns up one base away.

The cohort consisted of fewer than 700 healthy bone marrow donors. All cohort members were sampled while nominally healthy, although unrecorded immune exposures were likely present. The donor was CMV seropositive and was included in the group of 290 or so seropositive cohort members. A peripheral blood sample was collected from each donor, and TCR beta sequencing was performed on peripheral blood mononuclear cells. Genomic DNA was extracted from the blood cell samples with the Qiagen DNeasy Blood Extraction Kit. The protocol used for the library was the immunoSEQ multiplex PCR assay. A mixture of 60 forward primers for TCR Vbeta segments and 13 reverse primers for TCR Jbeta segments was used in the multiplex PCR. A multiplex PCR assay on genomic DNA amplified the CDR3 region of rearranged TCR beta genes. The amplified TCR beta libraries were sequenced on the Illumina HiSeq System as 87-base-pair reads. The study's processing was this. In a later analysis, some 80 million unique TCR beta chains were counted across the 690 or so repertoires, and some 10 million of these chains were shared by at least two donors. To remove PCR and sequencing errors, raw reads were error-corrected and collapsed into unique sequences using a nearest-neighbor algorithm that merged closely related sequences. V, D and J gene segments were assigned by aligning CDR3 sequences to IMGT reference sequences. Each retained sequence needed at least a six-nucleotide match to both a V gene segment and a J gene segment. A rearrangement was called productive if the CDR3 had no stop codons and remained in frame with V and J, and every other rearrangement was called non-productive. Following IMGT convention, CDR3 was defined as the stretch from the second conserved V-encoded cysteine to the conserved J-encoded phenylalanine. The earlier analysis of about 610 of the donors excluded sequences that lacked an unambiguous match to a single V gene segment. An earlier analysis of approximately 590 of the donors called V segments functional above 56.7% productive rearrangements and segregating when the between-donor standard deviation exceeded 5%. A statistical classification framework was built for diagnosing cytomegalovirus status from the catalog of TCR beta chain sequences. A later analysis assigned V and J genes by comparing TCR nucleotide sequences with IMGT/GENE-DB human TR gene sequences. In a later analysis, CDR3 sequences and most-parsimonious VDJ recombination scenarios were assigned using the TCRdist pipeline. A later analysis defined each TCR beta chain by its CDR3 amino acid sequence plus V-gene family, and excluded reads lacking a unique V-gene family. As a way to deal with suspected cross-contamination and a sequencing artifact, a later analysis dropped more than 500 nucleotide sequences that were highly shared and had low generation probability. A later analysis calculated a clonal expansion index for each public chain from normalized within-repertoire ranks of inferred template counts. Generation probabilities in a later analysis came from a VDJ recombination model fitted to out-of-frame rearrangements, and those results were checked against IGoR. In a later analysis, hypergeometric tests were used to score TCR-TCR, TCR-HLA and TCR-CMV co-occurrence, with a repertoire-size bias correction applied to TCR pairs. In a later analysis, false discovery rates were estimated by permuting HLA or CMV assignments 20 times. In a later analysis, co-occurring TCRs were grouped using DBSCAN, with TCRdist sequence similarity added in when clustering inside HLA-allele-positive subsets. Repertoires with fewer than 30,000 or more than 120,000 public chains were left out of co-occurrence clustering, as were about 5 repertoires with anomalous nucleotide sharing. Drawn from immuneACCESS, this table holds only the in-frame rearrangements with V and J called that TCRdb kept. Clones are partly lost; checked studies trace under half to an unresolved V gene and leave the rest unexplained. V and J calls and clone size come straight from that table; D and trimming were deduced from the DNA. Counted in this sample were 110,000 or so clones; roughly an eighth of them appeared once. The ten largest clones take up 16% of the sample.

The sequence joins TRBV7-2 to TRBJ2-7, and the D gene may be TRBD2, 6 bases matching. The clonotype originates from a man aged 35 to 55 in good health and CMV-seropositive. The specimen was PBMCs. The CDR3 protein sequence reads: CASSPQGGGARVYEQYF. The DNA sequence is as follows: TGTGCCAGCAGCCCCCAGGGTGGCGGGGCTCGCGTCTACGAGCAGTACTTC.